This T cell receptor beta chain originates from a study of cytomegalovirus exposure and HLA in healthy donors. Study-level results: In a later analysis, at a false discovery rate of 0.05, 15,000 to 20,000 TCR beta sequences were associated with HLA alleles. One cluster of highly shared sequence variants probably arose as a sequencing artifact. Specificity of a few CMV-associated chains for CMV antigens was verified in vitro. In a later analysis, HLA-associated TCR beta chains were more clonally expanded than equally common others.

It was with 60 Vbeta and 13 Jbeta primers that the PCR ran. Only in-frame clones appear in the TCRdb table, and some are missing; sequencing was by immunoSEQ multiplex PCR. The sample consists of around 140,000 clones, around four fifths of them appearing once. Germline V CDR1 and CDR2: MDHEN, SYDVKM. The CDR3 runs 15 residues. The germline V and J ends were trimmed by 6 bases and 0 bases, with 14 bases remaining between them. Notes on this clone: The antigen is unknown.

The rearrangement links TRBV28 to TRBJ2-5; D is perhaps TRBD2 (6 bases). Sequenced sample: PBMCs. This TCR came from a female donor in good health and CMV-seronegative. The DNA of the CDR3 is TGTGCCAGCAGGACGGGACTTCTGTACCAAGAGACCCAGTACTTC. Protein product: CASRTGLLYQETQYF.